These T cell receptor beta chains were read from a single sample in a study of blood T cells in healthy people across ages. TCRdb reprocessed the 5' RACE reads with MiXCR, giving one entry per CDR3 protein. The sample includes hundreds of thousands of distinct CDR3 sequences, 58% of them seen just once. The sequencing sample was made of blood. The origin of the receptors is a man aged 60 to 69 in good health. CDR3s include the opening cysteine and the closing phenylalanine or tryptophan. The size entry is marked missing in some rows and otherwise reads once, few, many or a size class.

CDR3 protein | J gene | V gene | clone size
CASSRLGTSGGYNEQFF | TRBJ2-1 | TRBV7-8 | -
CASSQGDLRLAGALQETQYF | TRBJ2-5 | TRBV4-1 | few
CASSLYLAGGQGNEQFF | TRBJ2-1 | TRBV4-2 | few
CASSPTGGLINEQFF | TRBJ2-1 | TRBV6-4 | many
CASSPDEGQPQHF | TRBJ1-5 | TRBV7-9 | -
CASSAGLPGGGEQFF | TRBJ2-1 | TRBV9 | -
CASSQNLGDRRWETQYF | TRBJ2-5 | TRBV14 | -
CAGSVEDLGAYEQYF | - | TRBV3-1 | -
CASSLAGSQTDTQYF | TRBJ2-3 | TRBV5-1 | -
CASSQASGGPNNEQFF | TRBJ2-1 | TRBV3-1 | -
CASSKPDRNTEAFF | TRBJ1-1 | TRBV27 | -
CASSLRPPIVYEQYF | TRBJ2-7 | TRBV27 | -